Below are 23 T cell receptor beta chains sequenced from a single sample in a study of human T cells and chemical hapten exposure. This sample's time point: patch test 1, 2 weeks after DPC sensitization. Treatment defined: therapeutic diphenylcyclopropenone sensitization with weekly scalp DPC. One entry per CDR3 protein, called by TCRdb with MiXCR from the RACE reads. The sample includes some 70,000 distinct CDR3 sequences, 30% to 35% of them seen just once. Sequences were derived from whole blood, sampled in connection with sensitization to the hapten diphenylcyclopropenone (DPC). These receptors were collected from a man in his forties or fifties with alopecia areata. Some clones in this sample may be carry-over from other donors' samples.

This clonotype was observed a few times. V usage is TRBV24-1 and J usage is TRBJ2-3, with 10 bases fitting TRBD2. The CDR3 totals 16 residues. Germline CDR1 is KGHDR and CDR2 is SFDVKD. J lost 8 bases, V lost 7 bases, and 14 bases had no gene match. The CDR3 protein is CATSPWSGRASGTQYF. The CDR3 DNA sequence: TGTGCCACCAGCCCGTGGAGCGGGAGGGCCTCGGGTACGCAGTATTTT.

The chain recombines TRBV27 with TRBJ2-1; D is possibly TRBD1 (5 bases). The CDR3 is made up of 15 amino acids. Per germline, CDR1 MNHEY and CDR2 SMNVEV (reference sequence). The ends were cut back, 3 bases at V and 5 bases at J, with 14 bases in the middle. The CDR3 is CASSLMARGNNEQFF. In nucleotides, the CDR3 is TGTGCCAGCAGTTTGATGGCTAGGGGAAACAATGAGCAGTTCTTC.

This chain connects TRBV15 to TRBJ2-7; the match to TRBD1 covers 11 bases. Germline V CDR1 and CDR2: LNHNV, YYDKDF (reference sequence). This CDR3 has 15 amino acids. V lost 0 bases to trimming and J lost 3 bases; unmatched junction nucleotides: 1. The CDR3 protein is CATSREGTGGYEQYF. CDR3 nucleotide sequence: TGTGCCACCAGCAGAGAGGGGACAGGGGGCTACGAGCAGTACTTC.

This clonotype was detected a few times. The chain recombines TRBV6-2 or TRBV6-3 with TRBJ2-7; 7 bases match TRBD2. CDR1 is MNHEY, CDR2 SVGEGT, per germline. This CDR3 is built from 14 residues. Losses at the gene ends were 9 bases for V and 5 bases for J; bases not matched to a gene: 13. As DNA, the CDR3 is TGTGCCAGTCGCCCGGGGGGAAGTTTCCACGAGCAGTACTTC. Its translation: CASRPGGSFHEQYF.

This clonotype was seen a few times. This sequence joins TRBV2 and TRBJ1-5; D remains unclear. The V gene lost 6 bases and the J gene lost 2 bases, with 8 bases spanning the gap. The length of the CDR3 is 13 residues. Germline lookup yields CDR1 SNHLY and CDR2 FYNNEI. The CDR3 sequence: CASRPARNQPQHF. Here the CDR3 DNA reads TGTGCCAGCAGACCTGCGCGCAATCAGCCCCAGCATTTT.

The table lists this clonotype with a few counts. The chain couples TRBV6-5 to TRBJ2-6; 8 nucleotides align to TRBD1. The length of the CDR3 is 17 residues. CDR1 MNHEY and CDR2 SVGAGI come from the germline V gene. With V trimmed by 6 bases and J by 0 bases, 7 bases remained unmatched. CDR3 bases: TGTGCCAGCAGAACCGGGACAGGAGACTCTGGGGCCAACGTCCTGACTTTC. It translates to CASRTGTGDSGANVLTF.

This clonotype was recorded a few times. J is TRBJ2-1 and V is TRBV5-5; the match to TRBD1 covers 7 bases. The CDR3 spans 16 residues. Trimming at V came to 0 bases and at J to 4 bases, leaving 7 bases not matched to a gene. Germline-derived CDR1 and CDR2 are SGHKS and YYEKEE (reference sequence). The CDR3 nucleotides read TGTGCCAGCAGCTTGGCCGGTGACAGGGATTACAATGAGCAGTTCTTC. It codes for CASSLAGDRDYNEQFF. Drawing the rest from reference TRBV5-5 and TRBJ2-1, the complete variable domain is DAGVTQSPTHLIKTRGQQVTLRCSPISGHKSVSWYQQVLGQGPQFIFQYYEKEERGRGNFPDRFSARQFPNYSSELNVNALLLGDSALYLCASSLAGDRDYNEQFFGPGTRLTVL.

This clonotype was counted a single time. The chain employs TRBV3-1 and TRBJ1-1, with TRBD1 matching 10 bases. V gave up 2 bases and J gave up 10 bases; unmatched junction bases: 1. Germline V gene lookup returns CDR1 LGHDT and CDR2 YNNKEL (reference sequence). The CDR3 loop spans 12 amino acids. CDR3 in amino acids: CASSQRDRGAFF. For the CDR3, the DNA is TGTGCCAGCAGCCAAAGGGACAGGGGAGCTTTCTTT.

This clonotype came up a few times. This rearrangement joins TRBV10-3 to TRBJ2-3, with D perhaps being TRBD1 or TRBD2 (5 bases each). Trimming shortened V by 6 bases and J by 6 bases, and 16 bases separated the two germline ends. The CDR3 covers 14 residues. CDR1 is ENHRY and CDR2 is SYGVKD in the germline V gene. CDR3 loop: CAIRTGTQADTQYF. CDR3 DNA sequence: TGTGCCATCAGAACCGGGACCCAGGCCGATACGCAGTATTTT.

This clonotype was picked up a small number of times. The chain combines TRBV12-3 or TRBV12-4 with TRBJ2-6; 7 nucleotides agree with TRBD1. The ends lost 3 bases at V and 2 bases at J; junction bases unmatched: 4. The CDR3 runs 16 residues. Written as DNA, the CDR3 is TGTGCCAGCAGTTTGTACAGGGGCGCTGGGGCCAACGTCCTGACTTTC. As protein: CASSLYRGAGANVLTF.

This sequence joins TRBV20-1 and TRBJ1-5, with D uncertain. V lost 3 bases to trimming and J lost 4 bases, with 16 bases between them. Germline loops: CDR1 DFQATT, CDR2 SNEGSKA (reference sequence). The length of the CDR3 is 15 residues. This CDR3 is CSARYMGNGNQPQHF. CDR3 DNA: TGCAGTGCTAGGTACATGGGAAATGGAAATCAGCCCCAGCATTTT.

This clonotype was seen only a few times. The chain links TRBV4-3 to TRBJ2-3, with 9 bases that match TRBD2. The germline V gene encodes CDR1 LGHNA and CDR2 YSLEER. The CDR3 runs 16 residues. V shed 1 base, J shed 4 bases, and the junction held 6 bases outside the gene matches. The CDR3 loop reads CASSQGASGVSDTQYF. The CDR3 DNA reads TGCGCCAGCAGCCAAGGGGCTAGCGGGGTCTCAGATACGCAGTATTTT.

In its sample, this clonotype was seen a few times. J is TRBJ2-7 and V is TRBV7-9; 12 nucleotides line up with TRBD1. The CDR3 sequence is 18 residues long. Germline CDR1 reads SEHNR; CDR2 reads FQNEAQ (reference sequence). The J segment lost 7 bases and the V segment lost 5 bases, leaving 18 bases of the junction unmatched. The CDR3 sequence: CASSQTLTGTGGLGEQYF. In DNA, the CDR3 is TGTGCCAGCAGCCAAACCCTAACCGGGACAGGGGGCCTCGGAGAGCAGTACTTC.

The chain recombines TRBV6-2 or TRBV6-3 with TRBJ2-5; D is uncertain. The V gene lost 9 bases and the J gene lost 3 bases, with 11 bases spanning the gap. The CDR3 has 12 amino acids. CDR1 and CDR2 (germline): MNHEY, SVGEGT. In DNA, the CDR3 is TGTGCCAGTGCACAGATTAAAGAGACCCAGTACTTC. Protein sequence: CASAQIKETQYF.

J is TRBJ2-7 and V is TRBV5-4; D is undetermined. This CDR3 comprises 13 residues. Trimming removed 0 bases at V and 6 bases at J, with 10 bases between. Germline values: CDR1 SGHNT, CDR2 YYREEE (reference sequence). CDR3 in DNA: TGTGCCAGCAGCTTGGTAGGATCGGGCGAGCAGTACTTC. Translated: CASSLVGSGEQYF.

This chain connects TRBV28 to TRBJ2-7, with D uncertain. Trimming pared 3 bases from V and 5 bases from J, leaving 14 bases between. This CDR3 is 14 amino acids long. From germline, CDR1 is MDHEN and CDR2 SYDVKM. Here the CDR3 DNA reads TGTGCCAGCAGTTTCGCGGCCGAGCTCCACGAGCAGTACTTC. Amino acid sequence: CASSFAAELHEQYF. The entire variable domain, with the rest obtained from reference TRBV28 and TRBJ2-7, is as follows: DVKVTQSSRYLVKRTGEKVFLECVQDMDHENMFWYRQDPGLGLRLIYFSYDVKMKEKGDIPEGYSVSREKKERFSLILESASTNQTSMYLCASSFAAELHEQYFGPGTRLTVT.

This sequence joins TRBV12-3 or TRBV12-4 and TRBJ2-5; D is undetermined. V was pared by 2 bases and J by 7 bases, with 23 bases between. This CDR3 region has 17 residues. CDR3 sequence reads: CASSLIGDASARRTQYF. The CDR3 DNA reads as TGTGCCAGCAGTTTAATTGGTGACGCATCAGCCCGAAGGACCCAGTACTTC.

This clonotype was observed a handful of times. V usage is TRBV7-8 and J usage is TRBJ1-4; D gene unclear. Trimming shortened V by 3 bases and J by 5 bases, and 13 bases separated the two germline ends. Germline V gene lookup returns CDR1 SGHVS and CDR2 FQNEAQ. The CDR3 extends over 15 amino acids. The CDR3 nucleotides are TGTGCCAGCAGCTTTTTTCGGACTCCCAATGAAAAACTGTTTTTT. Encoded protein: CASSFFRTPNEKLFF.

The chain employs TRBV12-3 or TRBV12-4 and TRBJ2-7; tentatively, D is TRBD2 (6 bases). Trimming shortened V by 5 bases and J by 7 bases, and 24 bases separated the two germline ends. The CDR3 length is 16 residues. The DNA of the CDR3 is TGTGCCAGCAGTCCGGGTCGTGGAGTGGGAGGTCGAGAGCAGTACTTC. Translation gives CASSPGRGVGGREQYF.

The rearrangement joins TRBV25-1 to TRBJ2-7; TRBD1 matches 7 bases. This CDR3 region has 13 residues. V was clipped by 6 bases and J by 6 bases; unmatched bases: 8. The V gene's germline CDR1 is MGHDK and CDR2 SYGVNS. The CDR3 loop is CASSHNPGGEQYF. The CDR3 DNA reads TGTGCCAGCAGCCACAACCCAGGGGGCGAGCAGTACTTC.

This clonotype was found a few times. The rearrangement uses TRBV5-6 and TRBJ1-4, with a weak D call TRBD1 (5 bases). Trimming removed 2 bases from V and 5 bases from J, with 19 bases in between. The CDR3 sequence is 17 residues long. Germline values: CDR1 SGHDT, CDR2 YYEEEE. The CDR3 protein is CASSLGGDSKGNEKLFF. The CDR3 DNA reads as TGTGCCAGCAGCTTAGGAGGGGATTCTAAAGGGAATGAAAAACTGTTTTTT.

V gene TRBV20-1 combines with J gene TRBJ2-7; no firm D call. Germline V gives CDR1 DFQATT, CDR2 SNEGSKA (reference sequence). V lost 5 bases and J 3 bases, leaving 11 bases between the germline ends. This CDR3 is 12 amino acids long. The CDR3 is CSAAPSYYEQYF. DNA of the CDR3: TGCAGTGCTGCCCCCTCCTACTACGAGCAGTACTTC.

The chain has TRBV7-9 and TRBJ2-1; D might be TRBD1 (6 bases). Germline CDR1 and CDR2: SEHNR and FQNEAQ (reference sequence). V lost 4 bases to trimming and J lost 0 bases, with 13 bases between them. The CDR3 is 16 residues long. CDR3 region: CASSSLTGSSYNEQFF. CDR3 sequence (DNA): TGTGCCAGCAGCTCCTTAACAGGGAGCTCCTACAATGAGCAGTTCTTC.